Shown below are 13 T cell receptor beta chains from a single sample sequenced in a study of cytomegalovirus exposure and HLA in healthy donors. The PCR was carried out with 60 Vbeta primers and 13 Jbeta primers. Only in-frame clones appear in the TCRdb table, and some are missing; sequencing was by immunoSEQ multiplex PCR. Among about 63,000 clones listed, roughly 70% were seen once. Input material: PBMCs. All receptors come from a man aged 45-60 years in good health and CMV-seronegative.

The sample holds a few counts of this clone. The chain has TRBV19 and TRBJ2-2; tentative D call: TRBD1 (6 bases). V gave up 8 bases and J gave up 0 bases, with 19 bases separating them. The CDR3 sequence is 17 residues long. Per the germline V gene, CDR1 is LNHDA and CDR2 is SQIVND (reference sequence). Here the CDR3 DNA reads TGTGCCAGTGAATTGCAGGGGACGTTCGCGAACACCGGGGAGCTGTTTTTT. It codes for CASELQGTFANTGELFF. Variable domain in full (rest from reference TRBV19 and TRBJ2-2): DGGITQSPKYLFRKEGQNVTLSCEQNLNHDAMYWYRQDPGQGLRLIYYSQIVNDFQKGDIAEGYSVSREKKESFPLTVTSAQKNPTAFYLCASELQGTFANTGELFFGEGSRLTVL.

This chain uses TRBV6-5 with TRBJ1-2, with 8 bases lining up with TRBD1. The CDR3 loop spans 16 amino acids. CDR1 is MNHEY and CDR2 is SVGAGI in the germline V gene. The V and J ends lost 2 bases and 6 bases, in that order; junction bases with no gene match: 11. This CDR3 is CASSYQQGQGWDGYTF. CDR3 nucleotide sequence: TGTGCCAGCAGTTACCAACAAGGACAGGGATGGGATGGCTACACCTTC.

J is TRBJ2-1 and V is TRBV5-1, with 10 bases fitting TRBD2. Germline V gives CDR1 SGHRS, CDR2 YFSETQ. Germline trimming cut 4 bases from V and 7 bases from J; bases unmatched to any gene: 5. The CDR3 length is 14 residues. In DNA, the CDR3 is TGCGCCAGCAGCCAGAGCGGGGGGGCTAATGAGCAGTTCTTC. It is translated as CASSQSGGANEQFF.

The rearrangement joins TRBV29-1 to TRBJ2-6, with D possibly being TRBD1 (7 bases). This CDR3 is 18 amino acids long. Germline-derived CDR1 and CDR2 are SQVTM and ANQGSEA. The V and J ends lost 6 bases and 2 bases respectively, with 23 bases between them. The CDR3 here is CSVPGGLDRGAGANVLTF. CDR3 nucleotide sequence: TGCAGCGTCCCAGGGGGGTTAGACCGAGGAGCTGGGGCCAACGTCCTGACTTTC.

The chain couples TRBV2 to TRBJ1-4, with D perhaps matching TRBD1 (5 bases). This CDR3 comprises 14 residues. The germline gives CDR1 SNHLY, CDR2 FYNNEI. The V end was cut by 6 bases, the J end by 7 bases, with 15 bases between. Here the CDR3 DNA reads TGTGCCAGCAGAAAAGGGGTAATAAGTGAAAAACTGTTTTTT. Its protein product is CASRKGVISEKLFF. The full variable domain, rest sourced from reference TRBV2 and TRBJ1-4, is EPEVTQTPSHQVTQMGQEVILRCVPISNHLYFYWYRQILGQKVEFLVSFYNNEISEKSEIFDDQFSVERPDGSNFTLKIRSTKLEDSAMYFCASRKGVISEKLFFGSGTQLSVL.

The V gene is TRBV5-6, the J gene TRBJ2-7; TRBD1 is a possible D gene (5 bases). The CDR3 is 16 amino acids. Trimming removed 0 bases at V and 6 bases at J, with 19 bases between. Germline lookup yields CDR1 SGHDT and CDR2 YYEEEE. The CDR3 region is CASSLAAGAVRREQYF. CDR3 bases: TGTGCCAGCAGCTTGGCCGCTGGGGCGGTACGACGCGAGCAGTACTTC.

The CDR3 sequence is CASSLGAQPYGYTF. CDR3 DNA: TGTGCCAGCAGCTTGGGGGCCCAGCCCTATGGCTACACCTTC. The chain employs TRBV5-6 and TRBJ1-2; D is undetermined. CDR3 length equals 14 residues. V was pared by 0 bases and J by 4 bases, with 10 bases between. Germline CDR1 reads SGHDT; CDR2 reads YYEEEE.

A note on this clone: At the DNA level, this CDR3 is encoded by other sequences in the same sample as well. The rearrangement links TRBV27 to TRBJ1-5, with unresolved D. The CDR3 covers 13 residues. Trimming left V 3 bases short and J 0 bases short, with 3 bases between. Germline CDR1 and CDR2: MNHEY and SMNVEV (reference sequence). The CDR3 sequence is CASSFYSNQPQHF. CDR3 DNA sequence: TGTGCCAGCAGTTTTTATAGCAATCAGCCCCAGCATTTT.

The CDR3 spells CASSPGLFPVYGYTF. The CDR3 DNA reads TGTGCCAGTAGTCCCGGACTGTTCCCGGTGTATGGCTACACCTTC. The rearrangement joins TRBV19 to TRBJ1-2; D not certain. This CDR3 has 15 residues. The V gene lost 5 bases and the J gene lost 5 bases, with 18 bases spanning the gap. CDR1 and CDR2 from the germline V gene are LNHDA and SQIVND (reference sequence). The variable domain in full, with the rest retrieved from reference TRBV19 and TRBJ1-2, is DGGITQSPKYLFRKEGQNVTLSCEQNLNHDAMYWYRQDPGQGLRLIYYSQIVNDFQKGDIAEGYSVSREKKESFPLTVTSAQKNPTAFYLCASSPGLFPVYGYTFGSGTRLTVV.

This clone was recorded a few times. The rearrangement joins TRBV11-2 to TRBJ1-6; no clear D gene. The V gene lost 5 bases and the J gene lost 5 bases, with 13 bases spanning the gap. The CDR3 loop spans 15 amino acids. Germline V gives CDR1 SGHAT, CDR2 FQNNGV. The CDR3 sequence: CASSHGPGNNSPLHF. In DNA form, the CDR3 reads TGTGCCAGCAGCCACGGACCGGGGAATAATTCACCCCTCCACTTT.

CDR3 residues: CASSQEPSGGADTQYF. The DNA for the CDR3 is TGCGCCAGCAGCCAAGAACCTAGCGGGGGGGCAGATACGCAGTATTTT. The V call is TRBV4-1, the J call TRBJ2-3; 12 nucleotides agree with TRBD2. The CDR3 runs to 16 residues. Germline loops: CDR1 MGHRA, CDR2 YSYEKL. V was clipped by 0 bases and J by 4 bases; unmatched bases: 2.

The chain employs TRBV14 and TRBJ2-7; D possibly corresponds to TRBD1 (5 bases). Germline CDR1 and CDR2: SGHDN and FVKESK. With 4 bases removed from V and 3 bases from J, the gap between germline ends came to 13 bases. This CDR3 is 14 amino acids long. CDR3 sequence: CASSRTTGFYEQYF. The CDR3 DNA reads TGTGCCAGCAGCCGCACAACAGGTTTCTACGAGCAGTACTTC.

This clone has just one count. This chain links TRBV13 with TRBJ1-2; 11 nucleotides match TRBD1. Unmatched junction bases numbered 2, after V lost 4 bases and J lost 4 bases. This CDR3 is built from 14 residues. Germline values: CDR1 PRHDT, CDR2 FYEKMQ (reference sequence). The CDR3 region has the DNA TGTGCCAGCAGCTCGGGGACAGGGGGCTATGGCTACACCTTC. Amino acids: CASSSGTGGYGYTF.